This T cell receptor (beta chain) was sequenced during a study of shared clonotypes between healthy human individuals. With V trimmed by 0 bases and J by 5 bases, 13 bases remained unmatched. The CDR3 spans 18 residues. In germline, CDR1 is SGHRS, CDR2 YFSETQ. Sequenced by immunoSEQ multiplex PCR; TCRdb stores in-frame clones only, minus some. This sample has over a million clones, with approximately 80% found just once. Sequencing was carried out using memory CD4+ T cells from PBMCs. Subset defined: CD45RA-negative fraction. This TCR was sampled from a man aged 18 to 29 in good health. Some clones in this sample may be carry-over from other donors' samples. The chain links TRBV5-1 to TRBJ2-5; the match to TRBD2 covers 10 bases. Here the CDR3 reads CASSLATSGPRDTETQYF. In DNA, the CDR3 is TGCGCCAGCAGCTTGGCGACTAGCGGGCCGCGAGACACGGAGACCCAGTACTTC. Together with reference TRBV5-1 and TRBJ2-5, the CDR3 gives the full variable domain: KAGVTQTPRYLIKTRGQQVTLSCSPISGHRSVSWYQQTPGQGLQFLFEYFSETQRNKGNFPGRFSGRQFSNSRSEMNVSTLELGDSALYLCASSLATSGPRDTETQYFGPGTRLLVL.